These 32 T cell receptor beta chains were sequenced from one sample in a study of cytomegalovirus exposure and HLA in healthy donors. The primer mix had 60 Vbeta and 13 Jbeta primers. Measured with immunoSEQ multiplex PCR; TCRdb has only the in-frame clones, and not every one. The sample data list around 120,000 clones. Sequencing was carried out using PBMCs. These receptor sequences come from a man younger than 30 in good health and CMV-seronegative.

The genes are TRBV9 and TRBJ2-3; D gene ambiguous. The V end was cut by 3 bases, the J end by 6 bases, with 8 bases between. CDR1 and CDR2 (germline): SGDLS, YYNGEE. The CDR3 is made up of 12 amino acids. CDR3 coding DNA: TGTGCCAGCAGCGCTCGGGTGGATACGCAGTATTTT. It encodes CASSARVDTQYF.

The gene calls are TRBV5-6 and TRBJ2-5; 9 bases are shared with TRBD1. Germline V gene lookup returns CDR1 SGHDT and CDR2 YYEEEE. Trimming cost V 3 bases and J 3 bases; bases outside gene matches: 6. This CDR3 contains 15 residues. The CDR3 here is CASSSLGQGKETQYF. The CDR3 nucleotides read TGTGCCAGCAGCTCCCTGGGACAGGGTAAAGAGACCCAGTACTTC.

V is TRBV2 and J is TRBJ1-2; D remains ambiguous. CDR1 SNHLY and CDR2 FYNNEI come from the germline V gene. V was pared by 3 bases and J by 0 bases, with 8 bases between. The CDR3 spans 14 residues. In nucleotides, the CDR3 is TGTGCCAGCAGTGATACTGTCTCTAACTATGGCTACACCTTC. Translation gives CASSDTVSNYGYTF.

The J gene is TRBJ2-3, the V gene TRBV28; 11 positions match TRBD2. The V and J ends lost 6 bases and 8 bases, in that order; junction bases with no gene match: 4. CDR1 is MDHEN, CDR2 SYDVKM, per germline. The CDR3 runs 13 residues. The CDR3 nucleotides read TGTGCCAGCAGCCCTCTAGCGGGAGGTACGCAGTATTTT. Residues: CASSPLAGGTQYF.

This chain connects TRBV7-9 to TRBJ1-1, with D perhaps TRBD1 (5 bases). This CDR3 has 13 residues. Trimming left V 5 bases short and J 1 base short, with 8 bases between. Germline CDR1 and CDR2: SEHNR and FQNEAQ (reference sequence). The CDR3 sequence is CASSIDRNTEAFF. For the CDR3, the DNA is TGTGCCAGCAGCATTGACAGGAACACTGAAGCTTTCTTT.

The chain uses TRBV5-5 and TRBJ1-1, with D maybe TRBD1 (5 bases). Per the germline V gene, CDR1 is SGHKS and CDR2 is YYEKEE (reference sequence). V gave up 0 bases and J gave up 9 bases, with 18 bases separating them. This CDR3 comprises 15 residues. Here the CDR3 reads CASSLDWGLKAQAFF. Here the CDR3 DNA reads TGTGCCAGCAGCTTGGATTGGGGCCTCAAGGCTCAAGCTTTCTTT.

The gene calls are TRBV20-1 and TRBJ1-2; tentative D call: TRBD1 (5 bases). From germline, CDR1 is DFQATT and CDR2 SNEGSKA (reference sequence). There are 11 residues in the CDR3. V was clipped by 0 bases and J by 13 bases, with 12 bases between them. The CDR3 DNA is TGCAGTGCTAGAGAACAGGTTTTCGGCACCTTC. Translating it yields CSAREQVFGTF.

This rearrangement joins TRBV2 to TRBJ2-3; 14 bases match TRBD2. This CDR3 contains 14 residues. The germline gives CDR1 SNHLY, CDR2 FYNNEI. The junction had 5 bases not matched to a gene; V was cut back by 10 bases and J by 5 bases. CDR3 DNA sequence: TGTGCCAACAGACTAGCGGGAGGGGGAGATACGCAGTATTTT. Protein product: CANRLAGGGDTQYF.

The chain combines TRBV11-3 with TRBJ2-1, with 8 bases that match TRBD2. The CDR3 contains 15 residues. Germline V gives CDR1 SGHNT, CDR2 YENEEA. Trimming removed 1 base from V and 7 bases from J; junction bases left unmatched: 6. The CDR3 region is CASSLVRGGGNEQFF. Written as DNA, the CDR3 is TGTGCCAGCAGCTTAGTACGGGGGGGAGGGAATGAGCAGTTCTTC.

The rearrangement uses TRBV5-6 and TRBJ2-7; D remains unclear. The CDR3 has 12 amino acids. In germline, CDR1 is SGHDT, CDR2 YYEEEE. The V end lost 2 bases, the J end lost 1 base, and 4 bases lay between the germline ends. CDR3 protein: CASSLASYEQYF. CDR3 bases: TGTGCCAGCAGCTTAGCTTCCTACGAGCAGTACTTC.

The CDR3 is CASSLGAGERYEQYF. The CDR3 region has the DNA TGTGCCAGCAGCTTGGGGGCGGGGGAGAGGTACGAGCAGTACTTC. This chain links TRBV5-6 with TRBJ2-7, with 7 nucleotides matching TRBD2. The CDR3 contains 15 residues. The germline CDR1 and CDR2 sequences are SGHDT and YYEEEE. V lost 0 bases and J lost 4; bases outside the gene matches: 7.

The V call is TRBV28, the J call TRBJ1-2, with 9 nucleotides matching TRBD1. Looked up from germline, CDR1 is MDHEN and CDR2 is SYDVKM. The CDR3 is 16 amino acids. V lost 5 bases and J lost 4; bases outside the gene matches: 11. CDR3 DNA sequence: TGTGCCAGCAGTCCGATGGGGACAGGGATTTCCTATGGCTACACCTTC. This gives the protein CASSPMGTGISYGYTF.

The chain couples TRBV6-1 to TRBJ2-7; TRBD1 matches at 7 bases. From germline, CDR1 is MNHNS and CDR2 SASEGT. The trim removed 4 bases at V and 3 bases at J, leaving 12 bases unmatched. The CDR3 has 16 residues. The CDR3 sequence: CASSVLPGQTYYEQYF. CDR3 in DNA: TGTGCCAGCAGTGTCCTTCCGGGACAGACTTACTACGAGCAGTACTTC.

Note on this clone: This specimen includes other DNA sequences encoding the same CDR3. This chain connects TRBV9 to TRBJ2-2; 7 bases map to TRBD2. With V trimmed by 2 bases and J by 1 base, 5 bases remained unmatched. The CDR3 has 16 amino acids. Germline lookup yields CDR1 SGDLS and CDR2 YYNGEE. The CDR3 reads CASSVEREGNTGELFF. CDR3 DNA: TGTGCCAGCAGCGTGGAGCGGGAAGGGAACACCGGGGAGCTGTTTTTT. The whole variable domain, filled in from reference TRBV9 and TRBJ2-2, reads DSGVTQTPKHLITATGQRVTLRCSPRSGDLSVYWYQQSLDQGLQFLIQYYNGEERAKGNILERFSAQQFPDLHSELNLSSLELGDSALYFCASSVEREGNTGELFFGEGSRLTVL.

The chain couples TRBV19 to TRBJ1-5, with D maybe TRBD1 (5 bases). Germline loops: CDR1 LNHDA, CDR2 SQIVND (reference sequence). CDR3 length: 13 amino acids. Trimming removed 3 bases at V and 7 bases at J, with 10 bases between. As DNA, the CDR3 is TGTGCCAGTAGTATCCAGGGTGGGCAGCCCCAGCATTTT. Amino acid sequence: CASSIQGGQPQHF.

J is TRBJ2-1 and V is TRBV18; D is unclear. V gave up 3 bases and J gave up 2 bases, with 8 bases separating them. The germline V gene has CDR1 KGHSH and CDR2 LQKENI. The CDR3 consists of 14 residues. CDR3 in amino acids: CASSPLGTYNEQFF. In nucleotides, the CDR3 is TGTGCCAGCTCACCCCTAGGAACCTACAATGAGCAGTTCTTC.

The gene calls are TRBV6-5 and TRBJ1-1; tentative D call: TRBD1 (6 bases). The CDR3 sequence is 14 residues long. Germline CDR1 reads MNHEY; CDR2 reads SVGAGI. Trimming cost V 5 bases and J 8 bases, with 18 bases left between them. CDR3 protein: CASSDPGHTREAFF. For the CDR3, the DNA is TGTGCCAGCAGTGATCCGGGACACACTCGAGAAGCTTTCTTT.

The V call is TRBV6-5, the J call TRBJ2-7; possibly TRBD1 for D (5 bases). Trimming cost V 7 bases and J 8 bases, with 9 bases left between them. The CDR3 sequence is 10 residues long. Per the germline V gene, CDR1 is MNHEY and CDR2 is SVGAGI. The CDR3 spells CASKGLQQYF. DNA of the CDR3: TGTGCCAGCAAGGGGTTGCAGCAGTACTTC.

The chain is built from TRBV30 and TRBJ1-2, with 10 bases that match TRBD1. V lost 2 bases, J lost 2 bases, and 8 bases stayed unmatched. This CDR3 region has 16 residues. Germline lookup yields CDR1 GTSNPN and CDR2 SVGIG (reference sequence). In DNA, the CDR3 is TGTGCCTGGAGTCCAAGCCTGGACAGGGGGAACTATGGCTACACCTTC. Its protein is CAWSPSLDRGNYGYTF.

This chain joins TRBV7-8 and TRBJ2-1; TRBD1 aligns across 9 bases. This CDR3 has 16 amino acids. J gave up 1 base and V 10 bases, and 11 bases lay outside the gene matches. The V gene's germline CDR1 is SGHVS and CDR2 FQNEAQ. The CDR3 is CAISNRGRTSYNEQFF. The CDR3 bases are TGTGCCATTTCCAACAGGGGGCGTACTTCCTACAATGAGCAGTTCTTC.

V usage is TRBV7-9 and J usage is TRBJ2-1, with D tentatively TRBD1 (5 bases). Trimming cost V 4 bases and J 4 bases, with 8 bases left between them. Germline assignment: CDR1 SEHNR and CDR2 FQNEAQ (reference sequence). The CDR3 length is 13 residues. The CDR3 nucleotides are TGTGCCAGCAGCTCAGGGCTATACAATGAGCAGTTCTTC. Its translation: CASSSGLYNEQFF.

The V gene is TRBV30, the J gene TRBJ1-2, with D uncertain. CDR3 length equals 16 residues. Germline values: CDR1 GTSNPN, CDR2 SVGIG (reference sequence). Trimming took off 3 bases at V and 1 base at J, with 18 bases between the two ends. The CDR3 sequence is CAWRAWDQAGNYGYTF. The CDR3 nucleotides read TGTGCCTGGAGGGCTTGGGATCAGGCGGGTAACTATGGCTACACCTTC.

The CDR3 loop reads CAIRGAGGQNEQFF. The CDR3 DNA is TGTGCCATCAGAGGGGCGGGGGGGCAAAATGAGCAGTTCTTC. This chain uses TRBV10-3 with TRBJ2-1; 9 bases are shared with TRBD2. V was clipped by 6 bases and J by 7 bases; unmatched bases: 7. The length of the CDR3 is 14 residues. Germline assignment: CDR1 ENHRY and CDR2 SYGVKD.

J is TRBJ1-1 and V is TRBV5-8; 7 bases agree with TRBD1. The CDR3 has 15 amino acids. After removal of 2 bases from V and 1 base from J, the junction contained 5 bases not matched to a gene. From germline, CDR1 is SGHTS and CDR2 YDEGEE. The CDR3: CASSFYRGPNTEAFF. Here the CDR3 DNA reads TGTGCCAGCAGCTTCTACAGGGGCCCGAACACTGAAGCTTTCTTT.

The chain uses TRBV2 and TRBJ2-7; a weak D match, TRBD1 (7 bases). V dropped 6 bases and J dropped 3 bases, with 18 bases sitting between them. The germline V gene has CDR1 SNHLY and CDR2 FYNNEI. CDR3 length: 15 amino acids. The DNA for the CDR3 is TGTGCCAGCAGGGAGGGCAGGGGGGATTACTACGAGCAGTACTTC. Its protein is CASREGRGDYYEQYF.

The rearrangement links TRBV5-1 to TRBJ1-1; possible D gene TRBD1, 5 bases. Germline V gene sequence: CDR1 SGHRS, CDR2 YFSETQ. This CDR3 has 13 residues. Trimming took off 6 bases at V and 5 bases at J, with 14 bases between the two ends. The CDR3 region is CASIATGTTEAFF. In nucleotides, the CDR3 is TGCGCCAGCATAGCCACAGGTACAACTGAAGCTTTCTTT.

This chain connects TRBV27 to TRBJ2-3; 14 nucleotides agree with TRBD2. This CDR3 is built from 16 residues. Germline V gene sequence: CDR1 MNHEY, CDR2 SMNVEV (reference sequence). Losses at the gene ends were 5 bases for V and 3 bases for J; bases not matched to a gene: 4. In DNA form, the CDR3 reads TGTGCCAGCAGTCCCGGGACTAGCGGGGGAACAGATACGCAGTATTTT. It is translated as CASSPGTSGGTDTQYF.

The chain uses TRBV14 and TRBJ2-7, with a tentative D call TRBD1 (5 bases). Trimming shortened V by 2 bases and J by 2 bases, and 10 bases separated the two germline ends. This CDR3 has 14 residues. The germline CDR1 and CDR2 sequences are SGHDN and FVKESK. CDR3 DNA sequence: TGTGCCAGCAGCCAAACAGGCGCTACCTACGAGCAGTACTTC. As protein: CASSQTGATYEQYF.

This rearrangement joins TRBV28 to TRBJ1-2, with D possibly being TRBD1 (6 bases). Trimming left V 1 base short and J 3 bases short, with 12 bases between. This CDR3 comprises 15 residues. Looked up from germline, CDR1 is MDHEN and CDR2 is SYDVKM. This chain's CDR3 is CASSLLDRSYYGYTF. DNA for the CDR3: TGTGCCAGCAGTTTATTGGACAGATCCTACTATGGCTACACCTTC.

The V and J genes are TRBV30 and TRBJ1-1; the D gene is possibly TRBD1 (6 bases). Trimming removed 0 bases at V and 2 bases at J, with 13 bases between. CDR3 length equals 15 residues. Germline CDR1 GTSNPN, CDR2 SVGIG (reference sequence). CDR3 sequence reads: CAWSVLPGVNTEAFF. In nucleotides, the CDR3 is TGTGCCTGGAGTGTACTGCCAGGGGTAAACACTGAAGCTTTCTTT.

The chain joins TRBV7-9 to TRBJ2-5; D is ambiguous. With the DNA end fitting TRBJ2-7 better, the J assignment may be wrong. The CDR3 loop spans 12 amino acids. Germline V gene data show CDR1 as SEHNR and CDR2 as FQNEAQ (reference sequence). CDR3 sequence (DNA): TGTGCCAGCAGCTTAGCCCAATCCGAGCAGTACTTC. Translated, it gives CASSLAQSEQYF.

The rearrangement joins TRBV5-1 to TRBJ1-5; the D is unclear. The V and J ends lost 0 bases and 0 bases respectively, with 7 bases between them. The CDR3 totals 15 residues. Germline V gene data show CDR1 as SGHRS and CDR2 as YFSETQ. The DNA of the CDR3 is TGCGCCAGCAGCTTGGACGGAGTTAGCAATCAGCCCCAGCATTTT. This sequence encodes CASSLDGVSNQPQHF.